The 3 T cell receptor beta chains below were found in one sample sequenced in a study of cytomegalovirus exposure and HLA in healthy donors. Primers: 60 Vbeta forward and 13 Jbeta reverse. Using immunoSEQ multiplex PCR, the repertoire was profiled, and TCRdb retains in-frame clones only, with some absent. The top ten clones hold roughly 1.9% of a sample with around 150,000 clones, about 75% of them seen once. The sequenced sample consisted of PBMCs. These receptors originate from a female donor in good health and CMV-seronegative.

V and J are TRBV27 and TRBJ2-1; TRBD2 aligns across 8 bases. The CDR3 is made up of 19 amino acids. V dropped 6 bases and J dropped 0; count of bases not matched to a gene: 16. Germline V gene data show CDR1 as MNHEY and CDR2 as SMNVEV (reference sequence). DNA for the CDR3: TGTGCCAGCAGCCCCCCTTCCGCAGCGGGGGCCCTCTCCTACAATGAGCAGTTCTTC. Protein: CASSPPSAAGALSYNEQFF.

The chain couples TRBV9 to TRBJ2-5; perhaps TRBD2 as D (7 bases). Trimming removed 4 bases from V and 8 bases from J, with 15 bases in between. CDR1 SGDLS and CDR2 YYNGEE come from the germline V gene. The length of the CDR3 is 13 residues. The CDR3 region is CASSLGGEDTQYF. CDR3 in DNA: TGTGCCAGCAGCCTAGGGGGGGAGGACACCCAGTACTTC.

The chain is built from TRBV4-1 and TRBJ2-5; 7 nucleotides line up with TRBD1. CDR3 length equals 17 residues. The trim removed 0 bases at V and 0 bases at J, leaving 7 bases unmatched. CDR1 and CDR2 (germline): MGHRA, YSYEKL. As DNA, the CDR3 is TGCGCCAGCAGCCAAGATAGGGGACAGTTGTACCAAGAGACCCAGTACTTC. Its translation is CASSQDRGQLYQETQYF.